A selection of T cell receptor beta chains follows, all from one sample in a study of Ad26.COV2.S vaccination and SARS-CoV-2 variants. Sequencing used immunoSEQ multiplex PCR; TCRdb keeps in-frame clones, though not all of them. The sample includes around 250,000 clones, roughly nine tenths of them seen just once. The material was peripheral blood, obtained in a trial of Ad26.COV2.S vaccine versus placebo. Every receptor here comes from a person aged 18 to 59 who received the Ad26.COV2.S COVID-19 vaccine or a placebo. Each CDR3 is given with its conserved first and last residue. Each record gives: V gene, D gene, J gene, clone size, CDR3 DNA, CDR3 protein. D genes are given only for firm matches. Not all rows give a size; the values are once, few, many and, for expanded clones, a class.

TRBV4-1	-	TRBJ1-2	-	TGCGCCAGCAGCCTCGGCCCTGATGGCTACACCTTC	CASSLGPDGYTF
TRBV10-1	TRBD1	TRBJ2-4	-	TGCGCCAGCCGGGACAGGGTTAAAAACATTCAGTACTTC	CASRDRVKNIQYF
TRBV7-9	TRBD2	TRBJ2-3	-	TGTGCCAGCAGCACCGGGACTAACACAGATACGCAGTATTTT	CASSTGTNTDTQYF
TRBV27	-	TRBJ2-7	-	TGTGCCAGCAGTTTAAATATGGGACAGCAGTACTTC	CASSLNMGQQYF
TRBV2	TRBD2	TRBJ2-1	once	TGTGCCAGCAGTTTAGCGGGAGGGTCCTACAATGAGCAGTTCTTC	CASSLAGGSYNEQFF
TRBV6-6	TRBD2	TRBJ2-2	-	TGTGCCAGCAGCCGACTAGCGGGAGGAACGAACACCGGGGAGCTGTTTTTT	CASSRLAGGTNTGELFF
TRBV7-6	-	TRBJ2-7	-	TGTGCCAGCAGCTTAGGGACCCCCGGCCCCTACGAGCAGTACTTC	CASSLGTPGPYEQYF
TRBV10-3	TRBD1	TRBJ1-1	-	TGTGCCATCAGTACCGACAGGGGGCCCACTGAAGCTTTCTTT	CAISTDRGPTEAFF
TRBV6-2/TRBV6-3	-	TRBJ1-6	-	TGTGCCAGCAGTTATCTGGGGGTCTCACCCCTCCACTTT	CASSYLGVSPLHF
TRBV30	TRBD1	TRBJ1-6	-	TGTGCCTGGAGTGTACAGGGGTTTAATTCACCCCTCCACTTT	CAWSVQGFNSPLHF